The clone carrying this T cell receptor beta chain turned up a few times. In the PCR, 60 Vbeta and 13 Jbeta primers were used. TCRdb keeps only in-frame clones here, not all; method: immunoSEQ multiplex PCR. Of about 120,000 clones in the sample, around 80% were seen once. These data belong to a study of cytomegalovirus exposure and HLA in healthy donors. The specimen was PBMCs. The receptor was isolated from a female donor in good health and CMV-seropositive.

CDR3 coding DNA: TGCGCCAGTCAACAAACGTCGATCACTGAAGCTTTCTTT. It encodes CASQQTSITEAFF. The genes are TRBV4-3 and TRBJ1-1; no firm D call. The V and J ends lost 9 bases and 4 bases respectively, with 15 bases between them. CDR3 length equals 13 residues. The germline V gene encodes CDR1 LGHNA and CDR2 YSLEER.